The sequence of this T cell receptor beta chain was determined in a study of cytomegalovirus exposure and HLA in healthy donors. Study-level points and caveats: A few chains tied to CMV proved CMV antigen-specific in vitro. It was around 160 TCR beta chains that were listed as cytomegalovirus-associated. In the 120 or so validation repertoires, more than 85% of cluster scores exceeded 0, per a later analysis.

The donors were part of the validation cohort of 95 to 150 subjects. That cohort was separate from the first cohort, which comprised under 750 subjects. Notes on this clone: Its antigen is not identified.

CDR3 length: 12 amino acids. Germline V gives CDR1 PRHDT, CDR2 FYEKMQ (reference sequence). The ends were cut back, 4 bases at V and 4 bases at J, with 8 bases in the middle. Here immunoSEQ multiplex PCR was the method, and the copy in TCRdb shows in-frame clones only, minus some. This sample has 120,000 or so clones; 95% to 97% occur once, and the top ten carry approximately 1.5%. Source material: PBMCs. The chain recombines TRBV13 with TRBJ2-7, with D possibly matching TRBD2 (6 bases). The clonotype comes from a man younger than 35 in good health and CMV-seronegative. The CDR3 sequence: CASSSGLYEQYF. In DNA form, the CDR3 reads TGTGCCAGCAGCTCGGGACTTTACGAGCAGTACTTC.